The rows below give T cell receptor beta chains drawn from one sample of a study of T cell responses to AZD1222 COVID-19 vaccine. TCRdb's copy holds only in-frame clones and misses some; the assay was immunoSEQ multiplex PCR. The data show some 100,000 clones, about 86% seen once. The starting material was peripheral blood, obtained 28 days after the second AZD1222 dose. The source is an adult who received the AZD1222 COVID-19 vaccine. Each CDR3 is given with its conserved first and last residue. Each record gives: D gene, V gene, J gene, clone size, CDR3 DNA, CDR3 protein. A D gene is named only where the DNA matches it firmly. The size entry is marked missing in some rows and otherwise reads once, few, many or a size class.

d_call: NA; v_call: TRBV7-9; j_call: TRBJ1-6; clone_size: NA; cdr3_nt: TGTGCCAGCAGCTTAGCCGGCGGGTATAATTCACCCCTCCACTTT; cdr3_aa: CASSLAGGYNSPLHF
d_call: NA; v_call: TRBV5-4; j_call: TRBJ2-5; clone_size: NA; cdr3_nt: TGTGCCAGCAGCTTGGGCAGGGATATGTTGGAGACCCAGTACTTC; cdr3_aa: CASSLGRDMLETQYF
d_call: NA; v_call: TRBV29-1; j_call: TRBJ1-5; clone_size: NA; cdr3_nt: TGCAGCGTTGGGATGGGTTCGGATCAGCCCCAGCATTTT; cdr3_aa: CSVGMGSDQPQHF
d_call: NA; v_call: TRBV19; j_call: TRBJ2-7; clone_size: once; cdr3_nt: TGTGCCAGTAGTATACCAGGGGACTACGAGCAGTACTTC; cdr3_aa: CASSIPGDYEQYF
d_call: NA; v_call: TRBV6-6; j_call: TRBJ2-1; clone_size: NA; cdr3_nt: TGTGCCAGCAGTTACTCGCACAATGAGCAGTTCTTC; cdr3_aa: CASSYSHNEQFF
d_call: TRBD1; v_call: TRBV5-6; j_call: TRBJ1-5; clone_size: NA; cdr3_nt: TGTGCCAGCAGCTTGACAGGGGCCAATCAGCCCCAGCATTTT; cdr3_aa: CASSLTGANQPQHF
d_call: NA; v_call: TRBV5-5; j_call: TRBJ1-2; clone_size: NA; cdr3_nt: TGTGCCAGCAGCTTGCCGGGTGGCTACACCTTC; cdr3_aa: CASSLPGGYTF
d_call: NA; v_call: TRBV6-2/TRBV6-3; j_call: TRBJ1-5; clone_size: NA; cdr3_nt: TGTGCCAGCAGTTATTGCAATCAGCCCCAGCATTTT; cdr3_aa: CASSYCNQPQHF
d_call: NA; v_call: TRBV5-1; j_call: TRBJ2-2; clone_size: NA; cdr3_nt: TGCGCCAGCAGCTTGATGGACACCGGGGAGCTGTTTTTT; cdr3_aa: CASSLMDTGELFF
d_call: TRBD1; v_call: TRBV5-1; j_call: TRBJ2-7; clone_size: NA; cdr3_nt: TGCGCCAGCAGCTTTCAGGGGGCCCACGAGCAGTACTTC; cdr3_aa: CASSFQGAHEQYF
d_call: NA; v_call: TRBV5-1; j_call: TRBJ1-3; clone_size: NA; cdr3_nt: TGCGCCAGCAGCGAAGACAGATTACCCTCTGGAAACACCATATATTTT; cdr3_aa: CASSEDRLPSGNTIYF
d_call: NA; v_call: TRBV12-3/TRBV12-4; j_call: TRBJ2-1; clone_size: NA; cdr3_nt: TGTGCCAGCAGTTTAGCTGAAATTGAGCAGTTCTTC; cdr3_aa: CASSLAEIEQFF
d_call: NA; v_call: TRBV24-1; j_call: TRBJ2-5; clone_size: once; cdr3_nt: TGTGCCACCAGTGATCCCAAAGCGGAAGAGACCCAGTACTTC; cdr3_aa: CATSDPKAEETQYF
d_call: NA; v_call: TRBV6-4; j_call: TRBJ2-1; clone_size: NA; cdr3_nt: TGTGCCAGCAGTGATATTAGCGGAGGGTACAATGAGCAGTTCTTC; cdr3_aa: CASSDISGGYNEQFF